Listed below are T cell receptor beta chains from one sample, sequenced in a study of shared clonotypes between healthy human individuals. Clones were sequenced by immunoSEQ multiplex PCR, and TCRdb holds only the in-frame ones, with some missing. The table lists more than 1,200,000 clones, just under 99% of them singletons. Source material: naive CD4+ T cells sorted from blood. The origin of the receptors is a man under 40 in good health. The CDR3 runs from the conserved cysteine through the conserved F or W. A D gene is named only where the DNA matches it firmly. Rows give clone size only sometimes, using once, few, many, or a class for an expanded clone.

j_gene: TRBJ1-2; abundance: .; v_gene: TRBV5-4; d_gene: .; CDR3nt: TGTGCCAGCAGCTTGTCCGCATCCTTAACGCCTGGCTACACCTTC; CDR3aa: CASSLSASLTPGYTF
j_gene: TRBJ2-7; abundance: .; v_gene: TRBV28; d_gene: TRBD1; CDR3nt: TGTGCCAGCAGTTTAGGACAGGTTAGATACGAGCAGTACTTC; CDR3aa: CASSLGQVRYEQYF
j_gene: TRBJ2-1; abundance: once; v_gene: TRBV5-6; d_gene: .; CDR3nt: TGTGCCAGCAGCTTTCAGCCGGAGCGACGTGAGCAGTTCTTC; CDR3aa: CASSFQPERREQFF
j_gene: TRBJ1-5; abundance: .; v_gene: TRBV2; d_gene: .; CDR3nt: TGTGCCAGCAGTGGAGTCCCCGGTGGCAATCAGCCCCAGCATTTT; CDR3aa: CASSGVPGGNQPQHF
j_gene: TRBJ2-1; abundance: .; v_gene: TRBV5-4; d_gene: .; CDR3nt: TGTGCCAGCAGCTTGGACCCAGGGTCCCCTGAGCAGTTCTTC; CDR3aa: CASSLDPGSPEQFF
j_gene: TRBJ2-7; abundance: .; v_gene: TRBV15; d_gene: .; CDR3nt: TGTGCCACCAGCAGAGATAAGGGGACACCCTGGTCCTACGAGCAGTACTTC; CDR3aa: CATSRDKGTPWSYEQYF
j_gene: TRBJ2-7; abundance: .; v_gene: TRBV19; d_gene: .; CDR3nt: TGTGCCACTGAGGACAGATACGAGCAGTACTTC; CDR3aa: CATEDRYEQYF
j_gene: TRBJ2-4; abundance: .; v_gene: TRBV5-1; d_gene: .; CDR3nt: TGCGCCAGCATTCAGGGTCCGTCAATAGCCAAAAACATTCAGTACTTC; CDR3aa: CASIQGPSIAKNIQYF
j_gene: TRBJ1-5; abundance: .; v_gene: TRBV19; d_gene: .; CDR3nt: TGTGCCAGTAGTTCCGGGACACTTGATCAGCCCCAGCATTTT; CDR3aa: CASSSGTLDQPQHF
j_gene: TRBJ2-5; abundance: .; v_gene: TRBV18; d_gene: .; CDR3nt: TGTGCCAGCTCACCCCGCGGAGAGACCCAGTACTTC; CDR3aa: CASSPRGETQYF
j_gene: TRBJ2-3; abundance: once; v_gene: TRBV29-1; d_gene: TRBD2; CDR3nt: TGCAGCGCGACTTCCGGACTAGCGGGAGCTGATACGCAGTATTTT; CDR3aa: CSATSGLAGADTQYF
j_gene: TRBJ2-1; abundance: .; v_gene: TRBV4-1; d_gene: .; CDR3nt: TGCGCCAGCAGCCAAATATACAATGAGCAGTTCTTC; CDR3aa: CASSQIYNEQFF
j_gene: TRBJ2-1; abundance: .; v_gene: TRBV9; d_gene: TRBD2; CDR3nt: TGTGCCAGCAGCGTTGGACTAGAGAGCAATGAGCAGTTCTTC; CDR3aa: CASSVGLESNEQFF
j_gene: TRBJ2-5; abundance: .; v_gene: TRBV5-6; d_gene: .; CDR3nt: TGTGCCAGCAGCCCGCCTACTAGGTTGCAAGAGACCCAGTACTTC; CDR3aa: CASSPPTRLQETQYF
j_gene: TRBJ2-5; abundance: .; v_gene: TRBV18; d_gene: TRBD2; CDR3nt: TGTGCCAGCTCACCGCGGGAGAAAGAGACCCAGTACTTC; CDR3aa: CASSPREKETQYF
j_gene: TRBJ1-5; abundance: .; v_gene: TRBV6-5; d_gene: .; CDR3nt: TGTGCCAGCAGTTACCTTGGGCAGCCCCAGCATTTT; CDR3aa: CASSYLGQPQHF
j_gene: TRBJ2-7; abundance: .; v_gene: TRBV5-1; d_gene: .; CDR3nt: TGCGCCAGCAGCTTCGACAGCCCTGCCTACGAGCAGTACTTC; CDR3aa: CASSFDSPAYEQYF
j_gene: TRBJ2-1; abundance: .; v_gene: TRBV7-2; d_gene: TRBD1; CDR3nt: TGTGCCAGCAGCGTCCGGGACAGGGTTACCAATGAGCAGTTCTTC; CDR3aa: CASSVRDRVTNEQFF
j_gene: TRBJ2-5; abundance: once; v_gene: TRBV5-1; d_gene: .; CDR3nt: TGCGCCAGCAGCAGGGGACTTCAAGAGACCCAGTACTTC; CDR3aa: CASSRGLQETQYF
j_gene: TRBJ2-1; abundance: once; v_gene: TRBV7-6; d_gene: .; CDR3nt: TGTGCCAGCAGCCTACGGGCGGATGGTGAGCAGTTCTTC; CDR3aa: CASSLRADGEQFF
j_gene: TRBJ2-1; abundance: .; v_gene: TRBV7-6; d_gene: .; CDR3nt: TGTGCCAGCAGCCCTAGATGGGGAGCAGAGCAGTTCTTC; CDR3aa: CASSPRWGAEQFF
j_gene: TRBJ2-7; abundance: .; v_gene: TRBV6-1; d_gene: .; CDR3nt: TGTGCCAGCAGTGACGGGGGACTCTACGAGCAGTACTTC; CDR3aa: CASSDGGLYEQYF
j_gene: TRBJ2-7; abundance: .; v_gene: TRBV28; d_gene: .; CDR3nt: TGTGCCAGCAGTTTGAAGTACGAGCAGTACTTC; CDR3aa: CASSLKYEQYF
j_gene: TRBJ1-2; abundance: .; v_gene: TRBV7-8; d_gene: .; CDR3nt: TGTGCCAGCAGCTTAGCCTTCACAGGGAGTGGCTACACCTTC; CDR3aa: CASSLAFTGSGYTF
j_gene: TRBJ2-1; abundance: .; v_gene: TRBV28; d_gene: TRBD2; CDR3nt: TGTGCCAGCAGTTCTAAAATTACAGGACTAGCTCCCAACGATGAGCAGTTCTTC; CDR3aa: CASSSKITGLAPNDEQFF
j_gene: TRBJ1-2; abundance: .; v_gene: TRBV28; d_gene: .; CDR3nt: TGTGCCAGCAGTTCGGTGTTGGGGGGGCCGGGCTATGGCTACACCTTC; CDR3aa: CASSSVLGGPGYGYTF
j_gene: TRBJ2-1; abundance: .; v_gene: TRBV18; d_gene: TRBD2; CDR3nt: TGTGCCAGCTCACCGACTAGCGGTCACAATGAGCAGTTCTTC; CDR3aa: CASSPTSGHNEQFF
j_gene: TRBJ2-2; abundance: .; v_gene: TRBV10-1; d_gene: .; CDR3nt: TGCGCCAGCAGTGAGGTCGGGAGTCACGGGGAGCTGTTTTTT; CDR3aa: CASSEVGSHGELFF
j_gene: TRBJ1-2; abundance: .; v_gene: TRBV5-4; d_gene: .; CDR3nt: TGTGCCAGCAGCTTCCGGATGGGGAGTGACTATGGCTACACCTTC; CDR3aa: CASSFRMGSDYGYTF
j_gene: TRBJ2-1; abundance: .; v_gene: TRBV7-9; d_gene: .; CDR3nt: TGTGCCAGCAGCTTAGGCAGTTCCTACAATGAGCAGTTCTTC; CDR3aa: CASSLGSSYNEQFF
j_gene: TRBJ2-4; abundance: .; v_gene: TRBV29-1; d_gene: .; CDR3nt: TGCAGCGTTGAACTAGCGAGAGGGGCCAAAAACATTCAGTACTTC; CDR3aa: CSVELARGAKNIQYF
j_gene: TRBJ2-2; abundance: once; v_gene: TRBV18; d_gene: .; CDR3nt: TGTGCCAGCTCACCACCGGGGACTTACACCGGGGAGCTGTTTTTT; CDR3aa: CASSPPGTYTGELFF
j_gene: TRBJ2-1; abundance: .; v_gene: TRBV28; d_gene: TRBD2; CDR3nt: TGTGCCAGCAGGCCGATCTTACGGACTAGCGGGAGATATGAGCAGTTCTTC; CDR3aa: CASRPILRTSGRYEQFF
j_gene: TRBJ2-7; abundance: .; v_gene: TRBV20-1; d_gene: .; CDR3nt: TGCAGTGCTACCCACTCCTACGAGCAGTACTTC; CDR3aa: CSATHSYEQYF
j_gene: TRBJ1-1; abundance: .; v_gene: TRBV9; d_gene: .; CDR3nt: TGTGCCAGCAGCGTCGAACCGCAGGAGAACACTGAAGCTTTCTTT; CDR3aa: CASSVEPQENTEAFF
j_gene: TRBJ2-5; abundance: .; v_gene: TRBV5-1; d_gene: TRBD2; CDR3nt: TGCGCCAGCAGTCAAGGACTAGCGGGAGGTCGACAAGAGACCCAGTACTTC; CDR3aa: CASSQGLAGGRQETQYF
j_gene: TRBJ2-7; abundance: .; v_gene: TRBV7-2; d_gene: .; CDR3nt: TGTGCCAGCAGCTCCGAGGCCAATCGGGGAGAGCAGTACTTC; CDR3aa: CASSSEANRGEQYF
j_gene: TRBJ1-2; abundance: .; v_gene: TRBV18; d_gene: .; CDR3nt: TGTGCCAGCTCACCTGTTGGGCAGGAAGACGGCTACACCTTC; CDR3aa: CASSPVGQEDGYTF
j_gene: TRBJ1-2; abundance: .; v_gene: TRBV19; d_gene: .; CDR3nt: TGTGCCAGTAGTAGAACGTGGGGCTACACCTTC; CDR3aa: CASSRTWGYTF
j_gene: TRBJ1-5; abundance: .; v_gene: TRBV19; d_gene: .; CDR3nt: TGTGCCAGTAGTATGATTGGGGGGTCCCAGCATTTT; CDR3aa: CASSMIGGSQHF
j_gene: TRBJ2-5; abundance: .; v_gene: TRBV18; d_gene: .; CDR3nt: TGTGCCAGCTCACCAGGTGTTCCCCAAGAGACCCAGTACTTC; CDR3aa: CASSPGVPQETQYF
j_gene: TRBJ2-3; abundance: once; v_gene: TRBV7-3; d_gene: .; CDR3nt: TGTGCCAGCAGCCCAGTTCGGTCGACAGATACGCAGTATTTT; CDR3aa: CASSPVRSTDTQYF
j_gene: TRBJ2-7; abundance: .; v_gene: TRBV20-1; d_gene: .; CDR3nt: TGCAGTGCCGGGACAACGTACGAGCAGTACTTC; CDR3aa: CSAGTTYEQYF
j_gene: TRBJ2-2; abundance: .; v_gene: TRBV29-1; d_gene: TRBD2; CDR3nt: TGCAGCGTGATTGCGGGAGCTCCCAACACCGGGGAGCTGTTTTTT; CDR3aa: CSVIAGAPNTGELFF
j_gene: TRBJ1-2; abundance: .; v_gene: TRBV28; d_gene: .; CDR3nt: TGTGCCAGCAGTTTAGTCGGGGTCTACCCCTATGGCTACACCTTC; CDR3aa: CASSLVGVYPYGYTF
j_gene: TRBJ1-1; abundance: .; v_gene: TRBV5-1; d_gene: .; CDR3nt: TGCGCCAGCAGCCTCGGGGCAGGGAACACTGAAGCTTTCTTT; CDR3aa: CASSLGAGNTEAFF
j_gene: TRBJ2-7; abundance: once; v_gene: TRBV2; d_gene: .; CDR3nt: TGTGCCAGCGGACGTATGGGGGACGAGCAGTACTTC; CDR3aa: CASGRMGDEQYF
j_gene: TRBJ1-1; abundance: .; v_gene: TRBV29-1; d_gene: .; CDR3nt: TGCAGCTCGCGCCTGAACACTGAAGCTTTCTTT; CDR3aa: CSSRLNTEAFF
j_gene: TRBJ2-7; abundance: .; v_gene: TRBV6-5; d_gene: .; CDR3nt: TGTGCCAGCAGTTCCCAAGGGCCTACCTACGAGCAGTACTTC; CDR3aa: CASSSQGPTYEQYF
j_gene: TRBJ1-5; abundance: .; v_gene: TRBV6-1; d_gene: .; CDR3nt: TGTGCCAGCAGTGAAGCAAGTAGTGGTCAGCCCCAGCATTTT; CDR3aa: CASSEASSGQPQHF
j_gene: TRBJ2-2; abundance: .; v_gene: TRBV10-3; d_gene: .; CDR3nt: TGTGCCATCAGGAGATCGGGGAACACCGGGGAGCTGTTTTTT; CDR3aa: CAIRRSGNTGELFF
j_gene: TRBJ1-4; abundance: .; v_gene: TRBV7-9; d_gene: .; CDR3nt: TGTGCCAGCAGCCCACCGACCCCGGCGGGTGAAAAACTGTTTTTT; CDR3aa: CASSPPTPAGEKLFF
j_gene: TRBJ2-7; abundance: .; v_gene: TRBV29-1; d_gene: .; CDR3nt: TGCAGCGTTGTGATATCCGGGAAAAACTACGAGCAGTACTTC; CDR3aa: CSVVISGKNYEQYF